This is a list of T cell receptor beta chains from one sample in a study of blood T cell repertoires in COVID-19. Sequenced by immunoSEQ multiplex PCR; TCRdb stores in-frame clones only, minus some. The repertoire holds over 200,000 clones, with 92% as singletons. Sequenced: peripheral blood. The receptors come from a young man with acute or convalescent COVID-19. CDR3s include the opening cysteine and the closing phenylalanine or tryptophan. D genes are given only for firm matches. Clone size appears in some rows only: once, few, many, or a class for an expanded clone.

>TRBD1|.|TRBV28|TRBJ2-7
CASSPKSIPPTGGAGYEQYF
TGTGCCAGCAGTCCCAAAAGTATTCCACCCACAGGGGGCGCGGGGTACGAGCAGTACTTC
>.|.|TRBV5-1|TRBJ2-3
CASRGTIGTDTQYF
TGCGCCAGCAGGGGGACAATTGGGACAGATACGCAGTATTTT
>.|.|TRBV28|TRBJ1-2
CASSLLEEYGYTF
TGTGCCAGCAGTTTATTAGAAGAATATGGCTACACCTTC
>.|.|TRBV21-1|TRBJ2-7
CASSSGLAGGPIGEQYF
TGTGCCAGCAGCTCCGGGCTAGCGGGAGGGCCAATTGGCGAGCAGTACTTC
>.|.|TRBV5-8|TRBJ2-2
CASSRHTGANTGELFF
TGTGCCAGCAGTCGTCACACCGGAGCGAACACCGGGGAGCTGTTTTTT
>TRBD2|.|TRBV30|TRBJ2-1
CAWSVRGGEQFF
TGTGCCTGGAGTGTACGCGGGGGTGAGCAGTTCTTC
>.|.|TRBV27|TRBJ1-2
CASSSRIHYGYTF
TGTGCCAGCAGTTCGCGGATACACTATGGCTACACCTTC
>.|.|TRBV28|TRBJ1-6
CASSFPGEISPLHF
TGTGCCAGCAGTTTCCCAGGGGAAATTTCACCCCTCCACTTT
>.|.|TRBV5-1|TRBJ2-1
CASSLEGFNEQFF
TGCGCCAGCAGCTTGGAGGGGTTCAATGAGCAGTTCTTC
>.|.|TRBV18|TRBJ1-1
CASSTGVNTEAFF
TGTGCCAGCTCTACAGGAGTGAACACTGAAGCTTTCTTT
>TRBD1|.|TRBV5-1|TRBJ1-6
CASSLGTGANSPLHF
TGCGCCAGCAGCTTGGGGACAGGGGCAAATTCACCCCTCCACTTT
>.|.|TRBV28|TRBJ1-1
CASSPVGRNTEAFF
TGTGCCAGCAGTCCCGTGGGGAGGAACACTGAAGCTTTCTTT
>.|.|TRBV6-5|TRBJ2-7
CASSFPGSYEQYF
TGTGCCAGCAGTTTCCCGGGATCATACGAGCAGTACTTC
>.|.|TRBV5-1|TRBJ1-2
CASRADGGGYGYTF
TGCGCCAGCAGAGCAGACGGGGGAGGCTATGGCTACACCTTC
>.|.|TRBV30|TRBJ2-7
CAWSVPGTGYEQYF
TGTGCCTGGAGTGTCCCCGGGACTGGCTACGAGCAGTACTTC
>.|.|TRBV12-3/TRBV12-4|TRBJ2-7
CASTNSHEQYF
TGTGCCAGCACAAATTCCCACGAGCAGTACTTC
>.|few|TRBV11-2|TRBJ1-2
CASSLGTDYGYTF
TGTGCCAGCAGCTTAGGAACTGACTATGGCTACACCTTC
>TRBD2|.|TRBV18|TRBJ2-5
CASSPRLAEETQYF
TGTGCCAGCTCACCGCGACTAGCGGAAGAGACCCAGTACTTC
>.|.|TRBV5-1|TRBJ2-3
CASSPGESDTQYF
TGCGCCAGCAGCCCGGGGGAGTCAGATACGCAGTATTTT
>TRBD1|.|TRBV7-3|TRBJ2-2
CASSLGGQANTGELFF
TGTGCCAGCAGCTTAGGAGGACAGGCTAACACCGGGGAGCTGTTTTTT
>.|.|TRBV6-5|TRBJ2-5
CASRSPGDRKETQYF
TGTGCCAGCAGAAGCCCGGGGGACAGAAAAGAGACCCAGTACTTC
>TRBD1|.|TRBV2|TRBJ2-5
CASSEHRGNQETQYF
TGTGCCAGCAGTGAGCACAGGGGAAACCAAGAGACCCAGTACTTC
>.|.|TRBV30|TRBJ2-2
CAWSPWLAGELFF
TGTGCCTGGAGTCCCTGGCTTGCTGGGGAGCTGTTTTTT
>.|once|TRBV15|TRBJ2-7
CATSRDIRQGGEQYF
TGTGCCACCAGCAGAGATATTAGGCAGGGGGGAGAGCAGTACTTC
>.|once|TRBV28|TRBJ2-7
CASNRALNYEQYF
TGTGCCAGCAACCGAGCCCTAAACTACGAGCAGTACTTC
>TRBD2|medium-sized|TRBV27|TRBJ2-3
CASSPWTSGEADTQYF
TGTGCCAGCAGTCCATGGACTAGCGGGGAAGCAGATACGCAGTATTTT
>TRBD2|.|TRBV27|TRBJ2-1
CASSLGLAAGDEQFF
TGTGCCAGCAGTCTAGGACTAGCGGCTGGAGATGAGCAGTTCTTC
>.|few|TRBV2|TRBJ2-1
CASNWLVYEQFF
TGTGCCAGCAACTGGCTAGTCTATGAGCAGTTCTTC
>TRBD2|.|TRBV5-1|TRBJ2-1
CASSLGAGVWSEQFF
TGCGCCAGCAGCTTGGGGGCGGGAGTTTGGAGTGAGCAGTTCTTC
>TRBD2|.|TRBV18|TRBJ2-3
CASSLSDQTGGSTDTQYF
TGTGCCAGCTCACTCTCAGATCAAACGGGGGGGAGCACAGATACGCAGTATTTT
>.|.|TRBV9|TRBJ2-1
CASSVEGLWGNEQFF
TGTGCCAGCAGCGTAGAGGGACTCTGGGGGAATGAGCAGTTCTTC
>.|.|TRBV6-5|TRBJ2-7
CASSYGPEQYF
TGTGCCAGCAGTTACGGGCCCGAGCAGTACTTC
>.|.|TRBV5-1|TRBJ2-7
CASTSNSNGGQYF
TGCGCCAGCACGTCTAACTCGAACGGAGGGCAGTACTTC
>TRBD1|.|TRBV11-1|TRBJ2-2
CASSFDRVAGELFF
TGTGCCAGCAGCTTTGACAGGGTGGCCGGGGAGCTGTTTTTT
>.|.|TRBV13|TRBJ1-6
CASSLQRGPLHF
TGTGCCAGCAGTCTACAACGGGGACCCCTCCACTTT
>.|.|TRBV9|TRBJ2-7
CASSGDTYEQYF
TGTGCCAGTTCGGGGGATACCTACGAGCAGTACTTC
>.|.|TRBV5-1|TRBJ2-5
CASSLVGQSQETQYF
TGCGCCAGCAGCTTGGTGGGACAATCCCAAGAGACCCAGTACTTC
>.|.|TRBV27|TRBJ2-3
CASSSDSGYEDTQYF
TGTGCCAGCAGTTCGGACTCCGGCTACGAGGATACGCAGTATTTT
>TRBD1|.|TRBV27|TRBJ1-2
CASRHRIPRGLTNGYTF
TGTGCCAGCAGACACAGAATACCTAGGGGGCTAACAAATGGCTACACCTTC
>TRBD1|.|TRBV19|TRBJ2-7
CASSPPHRGEQYF
TGTGCCAGTAGTCCCCCACACAGGGGCGAGCAGTACTTC
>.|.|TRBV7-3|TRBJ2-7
CASSLWSSGEQYF
TGTGCCAGCAGCTTATGGAGCTCTGGCGAGCAGTACTTC
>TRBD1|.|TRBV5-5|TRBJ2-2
CASSLWDRSNTGELFF
TGTGCCAGCAGCTTATGGGACAGATCGAACACCGGGGAGCTGTTTTTT